This TCR beta chain was found in a study of blood T cells in healthy people across ages. Each donor had 9 to 10 milliliters of peripheral blood drawn. J was trimmed by 6 bases and V by 2 bases; bases with no gene match: 9. The CDR3 is 17 residues long. From germline, CDR1 is SNHLY and CDR2 FYNNEI. Then a second PCR, running about 6 to 12 cycles, was carried out with a sample-barcoded 5' primer and a J-beta primer mix. TCRdb reanalysed the 5' RACE reads using MiXCR and keeps one entry per CDR3 protein. The repertoire holds 1.2 million to 1.5 million distinct CDR3 sequences, with around 59% as singletons. The study's findings and limits: Older individuals had lower TCR beta diversity per million T cells (the decline was roughly linear). Donors of long life had a larger count of naive CD4+ cells and greater diversity than aged donors. The study found TCR beta diversity correlated strongly with naive T cell percentage.

To note about this clonotype: Its matching antigen is unknown.

The clonotype originates from a man aged 18-30 years in good health. Source material: blood. The chain uses TRBV2 and TRBJ2-2, with TRBD2 identical over 10 bases. In DNA, the CDR3 is TGTGCCAGCAGTGAAAACCTGAGCGGGAGGGCCGCCGGGGAGCTGTTTTTT. Translating it yields CASSENLSGRAAGELFF.